This T cell receptor beta chain was sequenced for a study of OX40 agonist ivuxolimab in advanced cancers. Across the whole study: Previous treatment with anti-PD-1, anti-PD-L1 or anti-CTLA-4 therapy was allowed; about 40% had received some.

Clones were read by immunoSEQ multiplex PCR, and TCRdb kept only the in-frame ones, dropping some. The sample lists about 42,000 clones, approximately 90% occurring once. CDR1 is SNHLY and CDR2 is FYNNEI in the germline V gene. There are 15 residues in the CDR3. The germline V and J ends were trimmed by 3 bases and 3 bases, with 12 bases remaining between them. This clone was counted a single time. The TCR comes from an adult with an advanced solid tumor such as melanoma, head and neck, liver or kidney cancer. Source: CD4+ or CD8+ T cells sorted from blood, taken in a trial of the OX40 agonist ivuxolimab. This sequence joins TRBV2 and TRBJ2-4; a weak D match, TRBD2 (5 bases). The CDR3 DNA reads as TGTGCCAGCAGTGACGCCCCTCGGGGCAAAAACATTCAGTACTTC. It is translated as CASSDAPRGKNIQYF.